This T cell receptor (beta chain) was retrieved from a study of cytomegalovirus exposure and HLA in healthy donors. Concerning this clone itself: Its antigen remains unidentified.

PCR employed 60 Vbeta and 13 Jbeta primers. Assay used: immunoSEQ multiplex PCR; TCRdb lists only in-frame clones, some missing. The sample has 130,000 to 150,000 clones, approximately 83% seen once. The CDR3 loop spans 15 amino acids. In germline, CDR1 is GTSNPN, CDR2 SVGIG (reference sequence). V was cut by 1 base and J by 1 base, with 11 bases left in between. Overall study findings and caveats: A few of the chains that were CMV-associated were confirmed in vitro to be specific for CMV antigens. Most of the CMV-associated TCR beta chains (in a later analysis) appeared to be HLA-restricted.

Sequencing was carried out using PBMCs. The source of this sequence is a man aged 35 to 55 in good health and CMV-seropositive. The J gene is TRBJ2-4, the V gene TRBV30; D is possibly TRBD1 (5 bases). The CDR3 region has the DNA TGTGCCTGGAGTGGGGGCAAGGGGGCCAAAAACATTCAGTACTTC. Protein sequence: CAWSGGKGAKNIQYF.